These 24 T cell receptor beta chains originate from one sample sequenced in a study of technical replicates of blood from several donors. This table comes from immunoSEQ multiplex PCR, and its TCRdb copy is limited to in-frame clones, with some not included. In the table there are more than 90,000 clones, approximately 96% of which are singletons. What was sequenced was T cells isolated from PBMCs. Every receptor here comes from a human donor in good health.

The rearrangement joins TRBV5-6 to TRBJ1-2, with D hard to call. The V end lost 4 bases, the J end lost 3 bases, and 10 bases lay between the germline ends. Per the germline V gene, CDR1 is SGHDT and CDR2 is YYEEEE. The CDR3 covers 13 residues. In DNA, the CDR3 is TGTGCCAGCAGCCCGACCGGGTACTATGGCTACACCTTC. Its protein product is CASSPTGYYGYTF.

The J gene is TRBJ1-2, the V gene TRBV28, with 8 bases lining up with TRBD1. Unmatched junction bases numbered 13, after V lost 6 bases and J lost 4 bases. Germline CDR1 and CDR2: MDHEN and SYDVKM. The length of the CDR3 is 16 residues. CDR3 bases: TGTGCCAGCAGACCGACAGGGGCCCACGACCCCTATGGCTACACCTTC. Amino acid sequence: CASRPTGAHDPYGYTF.

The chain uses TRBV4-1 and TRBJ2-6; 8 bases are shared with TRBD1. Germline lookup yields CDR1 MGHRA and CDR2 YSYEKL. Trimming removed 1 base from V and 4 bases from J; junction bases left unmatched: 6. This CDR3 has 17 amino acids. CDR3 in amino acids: CASSQVMTGDGANVLTF. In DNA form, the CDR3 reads TGCGCCAGCAGCCAAGTGATGACAGGGGACGGGGCCAACGTCCTGACTTTC.

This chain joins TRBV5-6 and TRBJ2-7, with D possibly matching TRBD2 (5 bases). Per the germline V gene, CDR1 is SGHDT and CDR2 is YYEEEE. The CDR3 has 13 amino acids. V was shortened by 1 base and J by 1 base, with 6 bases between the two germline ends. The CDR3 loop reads CASSLRGSYEQYF. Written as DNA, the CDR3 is TGTGCCAGCAGCTTGCGGGGATCCTACGAGCAGTACTTC.

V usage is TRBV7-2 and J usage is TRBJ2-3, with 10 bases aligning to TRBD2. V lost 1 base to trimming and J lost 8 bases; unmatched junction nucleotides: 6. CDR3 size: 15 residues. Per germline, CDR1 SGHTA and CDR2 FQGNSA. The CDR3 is CASSLGGTSAGTQYF. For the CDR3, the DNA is TGTGCCAGCAGCTTAGGTGGGACTAGCGCGGGTACGCAGTATTTT.

The CDR3 reads CASSEWQSYEQYF. The CDR3 nucleotides are TGCGCCAGCAGTGAGTGGCAGTCCTACGAGCAGTACTTC. The chain is built from TRBV10-2 and TRBJ2-7; D is unclear. V was pared by 1 base and J by 1 base, with 5 bases between. CDR1 and CDR2 (germline): WSHSY, SAAADI. The length of the CDR3 is 13 residues.

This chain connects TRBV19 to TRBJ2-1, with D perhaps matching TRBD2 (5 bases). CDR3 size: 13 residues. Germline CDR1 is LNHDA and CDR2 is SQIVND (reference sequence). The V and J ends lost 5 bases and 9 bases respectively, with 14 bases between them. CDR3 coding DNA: TGTGCCAGTAGTCCGGGTAGCGTTACTGAGCAGTTCTTC. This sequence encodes CASSPGSVTEQFF.

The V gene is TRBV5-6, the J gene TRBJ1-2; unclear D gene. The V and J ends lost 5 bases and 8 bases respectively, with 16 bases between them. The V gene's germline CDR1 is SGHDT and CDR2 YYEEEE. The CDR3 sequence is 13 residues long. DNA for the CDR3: TGTGCCAGCAGGCGACTCCAAGGATACGGCTACACCTTC. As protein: CASRRLQGYGYTF.

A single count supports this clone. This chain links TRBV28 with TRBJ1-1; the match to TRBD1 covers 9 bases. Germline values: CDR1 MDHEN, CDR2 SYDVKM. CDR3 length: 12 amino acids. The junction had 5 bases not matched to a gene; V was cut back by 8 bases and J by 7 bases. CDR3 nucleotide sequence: TGTGCCAGCGAAACAGGGGGCGTTGAAGCTTTCTTT. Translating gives CASETGGVEAFF.

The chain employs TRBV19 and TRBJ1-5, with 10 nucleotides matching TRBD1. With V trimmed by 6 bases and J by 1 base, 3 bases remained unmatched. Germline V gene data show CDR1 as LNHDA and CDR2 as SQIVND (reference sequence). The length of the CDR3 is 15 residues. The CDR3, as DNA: TGTGCCAGTAGGGGGACAGGGGAAAGCAATCAGCCCCAGCATTTT. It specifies CASRGTGESNQPQHF.

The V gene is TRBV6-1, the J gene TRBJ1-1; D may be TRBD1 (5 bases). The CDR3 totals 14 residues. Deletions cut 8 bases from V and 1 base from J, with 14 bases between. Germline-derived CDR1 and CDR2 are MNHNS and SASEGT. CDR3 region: CASGRVPENTEAFF. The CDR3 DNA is TGTGCCAGCGGCAGGGTTCCCGAGAACACTGAAGCTTTCTTT.

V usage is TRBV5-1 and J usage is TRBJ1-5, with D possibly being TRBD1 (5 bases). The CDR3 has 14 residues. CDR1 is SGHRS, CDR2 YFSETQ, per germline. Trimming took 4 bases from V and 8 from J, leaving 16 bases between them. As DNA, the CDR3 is TGCGCCAGCAGCACAGGAGATCTTGGGGAGCCCCAGCATTTT. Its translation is CASSTGDLGEPQHF.

The CDR3 region has the DNA TGTGCCAGCAGTGAAATACTAGCCGACGAGCAGTACTTC. Translation: CASSEILADEQYF. This chain links TRBV6-1 with TRBJ2-7; weak D call: TRBD2 (6 bases). This CDR3 spans 13 amino acids. Deletions cut 2 bases from V and 5 bases from J, with 10 bases between. CDR1 MNHNS and CDR2 SASEGT come from the germline V gene.

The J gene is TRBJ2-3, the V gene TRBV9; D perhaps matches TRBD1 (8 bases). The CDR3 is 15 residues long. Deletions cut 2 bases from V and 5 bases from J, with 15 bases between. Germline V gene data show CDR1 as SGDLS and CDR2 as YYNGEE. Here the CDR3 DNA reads TGTGCCAGCAGCGTCCTCACAGGGGGGGGAGATACGCAGTATTTT. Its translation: CASSVLTGGGDTQYF.

The CDR3 bases are TGTGCCAGCAAAACAGGGGGCCCATTTGCAACTAATGAAAAACTGTTTTTT. Its protein is CASKTGGPFATNEKLFF. This chain connects TRBV28 to TRBJ1-4; TRBD1 aligns across 9 bases. There are 17 residues in the CDR3. Germline V CDR1 and CDR2: MDHEN, SYDVKM. Trimming took 7 bases from V and 0 from J; bases not matched to a gene: 9.

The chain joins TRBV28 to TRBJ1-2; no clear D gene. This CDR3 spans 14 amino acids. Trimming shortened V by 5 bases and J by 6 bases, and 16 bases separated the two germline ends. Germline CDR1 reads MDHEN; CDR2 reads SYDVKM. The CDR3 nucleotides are TGTGCCAGCAGTCGCCCTCACCGGGAGAATGGCTACACCTTC. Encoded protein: CASSRPHRENGYTF.

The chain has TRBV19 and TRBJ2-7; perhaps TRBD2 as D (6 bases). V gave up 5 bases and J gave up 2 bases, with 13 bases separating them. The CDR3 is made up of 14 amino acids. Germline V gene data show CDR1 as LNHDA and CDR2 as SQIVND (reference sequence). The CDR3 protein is CASSPGDHPYEQYF. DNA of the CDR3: TGTGCCAGTAGTCCGGGGGACCATCCCTACGAGCAGTACTTC.

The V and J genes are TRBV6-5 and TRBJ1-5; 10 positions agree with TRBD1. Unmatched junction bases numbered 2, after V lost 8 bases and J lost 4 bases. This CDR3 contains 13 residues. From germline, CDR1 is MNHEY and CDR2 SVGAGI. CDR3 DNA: TGTGCCAGCCGGGACAGGGGTAATCAGCCCCAGCATTTT. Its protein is CASRDRGNQPQHF.

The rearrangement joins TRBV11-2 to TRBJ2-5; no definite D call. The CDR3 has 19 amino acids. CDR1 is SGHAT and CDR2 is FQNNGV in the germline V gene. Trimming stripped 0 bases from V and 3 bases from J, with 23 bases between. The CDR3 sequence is CASSLDSFGLRHVEETQYF. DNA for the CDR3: TGTGCCAGCAGCTTAGACAGTTTCGGGTTGCGGCACGTCGAAGAGACCCAGTACTTC.

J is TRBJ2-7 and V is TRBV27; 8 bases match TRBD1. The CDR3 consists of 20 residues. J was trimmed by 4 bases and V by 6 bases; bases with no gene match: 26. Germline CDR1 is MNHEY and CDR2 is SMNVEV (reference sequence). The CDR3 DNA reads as TGTGCCAGCAGCCAGATACATACGGGGACAGGACCCCCGGGCGAATACGAGCAGTACTTC. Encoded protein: CASSQIHTGTGPPGEYEQYF.

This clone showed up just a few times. CDR3 residues: CSVDLGVAEAFF. The CDR3 region has the DNA TGCAGCGTTGATCTCGGGGTGGCTGAAGCTTTCTTT. The chain links TRBV29-1 to TRBJ1-1; D is unclear. Germline V lookup: CDR1 SQVTM, CDR2 ANQGSEA. V dropped 3 bases and J dropped 6 bases, with 11 bases sitting between them. The CDR3 has 12 amino acids. The full variable domain, with the rest looked up from reference TRBV29-1 and TRBJ1-1, is SAVISQKPSRDICQRGTSLTIQCQVDSQVTMMFWYRQQPGQSLTLIATANQGSEATYESGFVIDKFPISRPNLTFSTLTVSNMSPEDSSIYLCSVDLGVAEAFFGQGTRLTVV.

CDR3 nucleotides: TGTGCCAGTAGTGTTCGTGGGGTAAGAGGGCAGCCCCAGCATTTT. This sequence encodes CASSVRGVRGQPQHF. V gene TRBV19 combines with J gene TRBJ1-5; no clear D. CDR1 and CDR2 (germline): LNHDA, SQIVND (reference sequence). This CDR3 region has 15 residues. The V end lost 5 bases, the J end lost 7 bases, and 18 bases lay between the germline ends.

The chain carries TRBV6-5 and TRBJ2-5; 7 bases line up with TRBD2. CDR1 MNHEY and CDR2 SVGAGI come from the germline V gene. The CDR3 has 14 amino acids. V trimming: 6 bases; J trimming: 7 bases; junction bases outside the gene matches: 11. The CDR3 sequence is CASSTGPGGGTQYF. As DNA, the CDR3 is TGTGCCAGCAGCACCGGACCGGGCGGGGGGACCCAGTACTTC.

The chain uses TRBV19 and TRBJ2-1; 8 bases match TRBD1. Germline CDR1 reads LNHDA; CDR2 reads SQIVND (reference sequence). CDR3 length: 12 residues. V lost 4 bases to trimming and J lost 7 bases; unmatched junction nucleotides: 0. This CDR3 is CASSRTGNEQFF. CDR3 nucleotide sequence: TGTGCCAGTAGTAGGACAGGGAATGAGCAGTTCTTC.